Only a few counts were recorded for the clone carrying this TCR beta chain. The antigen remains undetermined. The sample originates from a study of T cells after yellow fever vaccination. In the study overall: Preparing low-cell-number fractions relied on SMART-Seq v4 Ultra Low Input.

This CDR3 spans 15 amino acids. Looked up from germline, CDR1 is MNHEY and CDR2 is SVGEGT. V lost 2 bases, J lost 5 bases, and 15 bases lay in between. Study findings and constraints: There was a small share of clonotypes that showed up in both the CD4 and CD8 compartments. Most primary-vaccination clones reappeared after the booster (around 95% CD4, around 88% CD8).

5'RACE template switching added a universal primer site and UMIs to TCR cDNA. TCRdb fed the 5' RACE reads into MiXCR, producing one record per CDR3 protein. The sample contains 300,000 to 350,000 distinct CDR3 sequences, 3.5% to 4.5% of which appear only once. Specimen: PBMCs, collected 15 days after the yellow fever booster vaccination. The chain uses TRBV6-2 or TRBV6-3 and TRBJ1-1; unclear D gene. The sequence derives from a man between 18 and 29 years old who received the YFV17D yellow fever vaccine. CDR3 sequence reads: CASSYPTARRTEAFF. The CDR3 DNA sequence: TGTGCCAGCAGTTACCCGACCGCTCGGAGGACTGAAGCTTTCTTT.